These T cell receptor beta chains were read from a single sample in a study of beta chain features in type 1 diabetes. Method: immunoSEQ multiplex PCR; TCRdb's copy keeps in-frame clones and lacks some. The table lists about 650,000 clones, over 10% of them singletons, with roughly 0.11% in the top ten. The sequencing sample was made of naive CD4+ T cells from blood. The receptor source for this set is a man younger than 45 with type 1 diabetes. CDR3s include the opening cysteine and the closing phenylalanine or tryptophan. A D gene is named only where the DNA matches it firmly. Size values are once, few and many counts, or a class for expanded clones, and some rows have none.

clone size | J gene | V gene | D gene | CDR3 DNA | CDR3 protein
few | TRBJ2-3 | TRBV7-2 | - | TGTGCCAGCAGCTTAGCGTCCGGGGCAGATACGCAGTATTTT | CASSLASGADTQYF
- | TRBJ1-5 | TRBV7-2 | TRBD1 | TGTGCCAGCAGGGGACAGGGCCTCAATCAGCCCCAGCATTTT | CASRGQGLNQPQHF
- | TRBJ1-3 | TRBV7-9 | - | TGTGCCAGCAGCCGCGGACAGGGAAACACCATATATTTT | CASSRGQGNTIYF
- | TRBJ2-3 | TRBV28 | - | TGTGCCAGCAGTTTCAGCATAAATACGCAGTATTTT | CASSFSINTQYF
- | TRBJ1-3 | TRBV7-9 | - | TGTGCCAGCAGCTTAGGGGGGCCTGGAAACACCATATATTTT | CASSLGGPGNTIYF
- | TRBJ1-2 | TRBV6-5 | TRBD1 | TGTGCCAGCAGTGCCGGGACAGTCTATGGCTACACCTTC | CASSAGTVYGYTF
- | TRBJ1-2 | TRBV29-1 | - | TGCAGCGTTGAAGAGACTTGGGATCGCTACACCTTC | CSVEETWDRYTF
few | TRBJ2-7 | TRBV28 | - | TGTGCCAGCAGTTCAATCTTAGGTCGGCCCTACGAGCAGTACTTC | CASSSILGRPYEQYF
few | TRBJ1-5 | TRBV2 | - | TGTGCCAGCAGTGAACAGGGTCTGCAGCCCCAGCATTTT | CASSEQGLQPQHF
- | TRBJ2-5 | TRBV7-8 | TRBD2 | TGTGCCAGCAGCCTACGGACTAGCGGGCGCCCGGAGACCCAGTACTTC | CASSLRTSGRPETQYF
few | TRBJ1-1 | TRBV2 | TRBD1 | TGTGCCAGCGGGACAGGGGAAACTGAAGCTTTCTTT | CASGTGETEAFF
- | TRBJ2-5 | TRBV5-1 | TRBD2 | TGCGCCAGCAGCTTGGCCAGCGGGGGACAAGAGACCCAGTACTTC | CASSLASGGQETQYF
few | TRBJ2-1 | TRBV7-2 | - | TGTGCCAGCAGCTTAGATGCCAAACCGCCTCGCGAGCAGTTCTTC | CASSLDAKPPREQFF
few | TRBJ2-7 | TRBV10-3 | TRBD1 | TGTGCCATCAGTGAGGCGCCCGCCGGAGGACAGGGAAGGCAGTACTTC | CAISEAPAGGQGRQYF
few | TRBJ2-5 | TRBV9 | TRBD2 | TGTGCCAGCAGCGCGAGACTAGCGGGGGGCCAAGAGACCCAGTACTTC | CASSARLAGGQETQYF
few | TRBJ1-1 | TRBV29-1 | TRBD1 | TGCAGCGTTGCGGCCCGGGACAGGGCGAACACTGAAGCTTTCTTT | CSVAARDRANTEAFF
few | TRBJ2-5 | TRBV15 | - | TGTGCCACCAGCAGAGAGGAGCGAGGGGAGACCCAGTACTTC | CATSREERGETQYF
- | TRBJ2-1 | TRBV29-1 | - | TGCAGCGTTATTGGAGGGGGGGAACGGTCGGTTGGTGAGCAGTTCTTC | CSVIGGGERSVGEQFF
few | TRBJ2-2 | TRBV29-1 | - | TGCAGCGTTGTCGGCCGCGGGGAGCTGTTTTTT | CSVVGRGELFF
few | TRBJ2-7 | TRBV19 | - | TGTGCCAGTAGCTCGAGGAGGGTCCCAGGCTACGAGCAGTACTTC | CASSSRRVPGYEQYF
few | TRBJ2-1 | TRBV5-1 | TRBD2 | TGCGCCAGCAGCTTGGTTGCGGGGGAAAACAATGAGCAGTTCTTC | CASSLVAGENNEQFF
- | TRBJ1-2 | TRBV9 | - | TGTGCCAGCAGCCCGACGGGGTCTAACTATGGCTACACCTTC | CASSPTGSNYGYTF